Described below is a single T cell receptor (beta chain) sequence and its context. Clones were sequenced by immunoSEQ multiplex PCR, and TCRdb holds only the in-frame ones, with some missing. The table records 200,000 to 250,000 clones, roughly four fifths of them present only once. This sample is part of a study of blood T cell repertoires in COVID-19. The overall study: T cells, B-cell-depleted T cells, or PBMCs supplied cDNA or gDNA.

The sequenced sample was peripheral blood. The sequence derives from a woman between 65 and 79 years old with acute or convalescent COVID-19.

Here the CDR3 DNA reads TGTGCCAGCAGTCTACAGGGTTTCTCTGGCTACACCTTC. It translates to CASSLQGFSGYTF. The chain combines TRBV12-3 or TRBV12-4 with TRBJ1-2; D possibly corresponds to TRBD1 (6 bases). The germline V and J ends were trimmed by 5 bases and 7 bases, with 14 bases remaining between them. The CDR3 covers 13 residues.